This T cell receptor beta chain was identified in a study of regulatory T cells in long-lasting Graves disease. Germline CDR1 DFQATT, CDR2 SNEGSKA (reference sequence). The CDR3 is 14 amino acids. V was clipped by 0 bases and J by 1 base, with 9 bases between them. To make TCR beta libraries, researchers used iRepertoire HTBI primers and Arm-PCR of CDR3 regions. Under the authors' procedure: Analysis of the samples identified under 80 TRBV and about 14 TRBJ segments. TCRdb called the multiplex PCR reads again in MiXCR, with one record for every CDR3 protein. Here the V and J calls rest on TCRdb's processing, not on the authors' analysis. Of under 400,000 distinct CDR3 sequences listed, around 17% are singletons. Stated time point: newly diagnosed GD, antithyroid drugs for less than 3 months. There was RNA extracted from PBMCs, and the TCR library was made from it. Tubes containing EDTA received about 10 milliliters of drawn peripheral blood.

This clonotype was detected ten times or more. These data also featured in a second study, about T cells in Graves' hyperthyroidism and ophthalmopathy. That study adds: Subjects aged 18 to 65 presented with newly diagnosed hyperthyroidism of less than 2 months' duration.

The source material was peripheral blood mononuclear cells (PBMCs), sampled at new diagnosis, from a patient treated with antithyroid drugs. This TCR was recovered from a man aged 35-49 years with Graves disease. J is TRBJ2-5 and V is TRBV20-1; D is unresolved. CDR3 nucleotide sequence: TGCAGTGCTAGAGATGGCAGGACCCAAGAGACCCAGTACTTC. This translates into CSARDGRTQETQYF.